This T cell receptor beta chain was documented in a study of T cells in Graves' hyperthyroidism and ophthalmopathy. General study findings and limits: Ophthalmopathy, which appeared later, was predicted by the model a median roughly 6.4 months before onset.

This clonotype was detected a few times. The antigen remains unidentified. Amplified regions were TCR beta CDR3 sequences from RNA transcripts. The study used the HTBI primer set for a first-round RT-PCR of the TCR CDR3. TCRdb called the multiplex PCR reads again in MiXCR, with one record for every CDR3 protein. The repertoire includes roughly 560,000 distinct CDR3 sequences, about 14% of them detected once, and 3.5% to 4.5% sits in the top ten. The TCR comes from a woman aged 40 to 50 with Graves' ophthalmopathy. What was sequenced was blood.

The CDR3 here is CASSLGRPYTEAFF. As DNA, the CDR3 is TGTGCCAGCAGCTTGGGTAGGCCGTACACTGAAGCTTTCTTT. V gene TRBV5-6 combines with J gene TRBJ1-1; D gene uncertain. CDR3 size: 14 residues. CDR1 is SGHDT and CDR2 is YYEEEE in the germline V gene. Trimming shortened V by 0 bases and J by 3 bases, and 9 bases separated the two germline ends.